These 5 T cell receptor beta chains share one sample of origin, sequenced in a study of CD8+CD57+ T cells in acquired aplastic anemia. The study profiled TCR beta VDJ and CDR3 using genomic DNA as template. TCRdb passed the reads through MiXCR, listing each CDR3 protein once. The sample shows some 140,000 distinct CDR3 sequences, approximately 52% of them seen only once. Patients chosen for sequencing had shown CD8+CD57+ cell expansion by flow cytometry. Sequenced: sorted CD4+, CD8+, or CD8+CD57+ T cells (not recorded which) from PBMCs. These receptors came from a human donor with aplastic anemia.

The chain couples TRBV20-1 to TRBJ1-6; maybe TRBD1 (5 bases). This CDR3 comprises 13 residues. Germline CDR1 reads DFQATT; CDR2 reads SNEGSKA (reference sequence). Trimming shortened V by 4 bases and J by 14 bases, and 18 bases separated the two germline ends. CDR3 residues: CSAIPLGGLALHF. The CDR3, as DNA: TGCAGTGCTATCCCCCTGGGGGGTTTGGCCCTCCACTTT.

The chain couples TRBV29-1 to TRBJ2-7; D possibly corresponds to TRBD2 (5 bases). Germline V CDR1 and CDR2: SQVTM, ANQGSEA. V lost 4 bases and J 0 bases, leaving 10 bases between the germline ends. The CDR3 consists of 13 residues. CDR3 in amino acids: CSVVGVSSYEQYF. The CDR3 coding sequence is TGCAGCGTTGTCGGGGTGTCCTCCTACGAGCAGTACTTC.

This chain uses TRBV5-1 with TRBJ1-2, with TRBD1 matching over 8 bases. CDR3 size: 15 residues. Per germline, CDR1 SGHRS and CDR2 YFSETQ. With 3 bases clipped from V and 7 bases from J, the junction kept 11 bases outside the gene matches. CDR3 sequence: CASSYNRQGRGGYTF. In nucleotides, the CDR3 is TGCGCCAGCAGCTACAACAGACAGGGGAGGGGTGGCTACACCTTC. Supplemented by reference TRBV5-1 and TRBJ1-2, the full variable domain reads KAGVTQTPRYLIKTRGQQVTLSCSPISGHRSVSWYQQTPGQGLQFLFEYFSETQRNKGNFPGRFSGRQFSNSRSEMNVSTLELGDSALYLCASSYNRQGRGGYTFGSGTRLTVV.

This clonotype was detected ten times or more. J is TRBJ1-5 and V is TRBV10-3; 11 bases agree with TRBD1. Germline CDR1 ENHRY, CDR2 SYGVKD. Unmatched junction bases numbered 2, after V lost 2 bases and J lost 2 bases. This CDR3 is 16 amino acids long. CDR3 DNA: TGTGCCATCAGTGAGCCGGGACAGGGGGGCAATCAGCCCCAGCATTTT. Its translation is CAISEPGQGGNQPQHF.

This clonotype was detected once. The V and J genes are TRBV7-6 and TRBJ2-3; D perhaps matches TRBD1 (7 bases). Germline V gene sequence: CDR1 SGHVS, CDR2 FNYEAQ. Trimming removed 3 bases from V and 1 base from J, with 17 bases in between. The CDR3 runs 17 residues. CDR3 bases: TGTGCCAGCAGCTTTGGGAGTATCAGGGGGGGCACAGATACGCAGTATTTT. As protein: CASSFGSIRGGTDTQYF.